The 23 T cell receptor beta chains listed next were all sequenced from one sample in a study of T cells after yellow fever vaccination. TCRdb processed the 5' RACE reads anew with MiXCR; each CDR3 protein has one entry. The data show hundreds of thousands of distinct CDR3 sequences, around 12% seen once. This sample comprised PBMCs, obtained on the day of the yellow fever booster vaccination. The receptor set was obtained from a man aged 25-40 years who received the YFV17D yellow fever vaccine.

J is TRBJ2-1 and V is TRBV20-1; 7 bases fit TRBD1. Germline assignment: CDR1 DFQATT and CDR2 SNEGSKA (reference sequence). CDR3 size: 15 residues. With V trimmed by 4 bases and J by 0 bases, 6 bases remained unmatched. DNA for the CDR3: TGCAGTGCTAATCGCCGGGACAGCTCCTACAATGAGCAGTTCTTC. This translates into CSANRRDSSYNEQFF.

The CDR3 is CASSQDGHSSGQSSYEQYF. The CDR3 nucleotides read TGTGCCAGCAGCCAAGATGGACACTCTAGCGGCCAGAGCTCCTACGAGCAGTACTTC. This chain connects TRBV4-2 to TRBJ2-7; 7 nucleotides line up with TRBD2. CDR3 length equals 19 residues. Germline V gives CDR1 LGHNA, CDR2 YNFKEQ. V lost 0 bases and J lost 0; bases outside the gene matches: 14.

This clonotype was counted between two and nine times. The gene calls are TRBV14 and TRBJ2-3; no definite D call. Per the germline V gene, CDR1 is SGHDN and CDR2 is FVKESK. V dropped 4 bases and J dropped 0 bases, with 11 bases sitting between them. The CDR3 consists of 15 residues. CDR3 loop: CASSPKRPSTDTQYF. DNA for the CDR3: TGTGCCAGCAGCCCCAAGCGACCTAGCACAGATACGCAGTATTTT.

V gene TRBV4-3 combines with J gene TRBJ2-3; either TRBD1 or TRBD2 may fit D (5 bases each). Germline CDR1 reads LGHNA; CDR2 reads YSLEER. The CDR3 loop spans 14 amino acids. V was clipped by 2 bases and J by 5 bases, with 11 bases between them. CDR3 in amino acids: CASSQQGDGDTQYF. CDR3 in DNA: TGCGCCAGCAGCCAACAAGGGGACGGAGATACGCAGTATTTT.

V is TRBV30 and J is TRBJ2-1; 7 nucleotides line up with TRBD1. This CDR3 contains 12 residues. V lost 2 bases to trimming and J lost 14 bases; unmatched junction nucleotides: 9. Germline-derived CDR1 and CDR2 are GTSNPN and SVGIG (reference sequence). The CDR3 bases are TGTGCCTGGAGTACGACCGGGACAGCCGAGTTCTTC. It specifies CAWSTTGTAEFF.

This clonotype was seen only a few times. The gene calls are TRBV7-3 and TRBJ2-1; D is ambiguous. In germline, CDR1 is SGHTA, CDR2 FQGTGA. This CDR3 comprises 14 residues. Between the trimmed V and J ends, which lost 1 base and 6 bases, there was a span of 10 bases. The CDR3 DNA is TGTGCCAGCAGCTTAAGGGGAAGTTCCAATGAGCAGTTCTTC. It yields the protein CASSLRGSSNEQFF.

J is TRBJ2-7 and V is TRBV11-2, with 8 bases fitting TRBD2. This CDR3 is built from 18 residues. Per germline, CDR1 SGHAT and CDR2 FQNNGV. V lost 3 bases and J lost 6; bases outside the gene matches: 19. The CDR3 DNA sequence: TGTGCCAGCAGCTTTTGGGGGTTTAGCGGGAACCTGTCTCGCGAGCAGTACTTC. Translation: CASSFWGFSGNLSREQYF.

The CDR3 is CASSPRQGANTEAFF. As DNA, the CDR3 is TGTGCCAGCTCACCAAGGCAGGGGGCGAACACTGAAGCTTTCTTT. The chain carries TRBV18 and TRBJ1-1, with 8 bases identical to TRBD1. Per the germline V gene, CDR1 is KGHSH and CDR2 is LQKENI. The V and J ends lost 2 bases and 1 base, in that order; junction bases with no gene match: 3. The CDR3 has 15 amino acids.

This chain links TRBV6-1 with TRBJ2-5; TRBD2 agrees at 10 bases. This CDR3 is built from 15 residues. Germline V gene data show CDR1 as MNHNS and CDR2 as SASEGT. The trim removed 6 bases at V and 7 bases at J, leaving 11 bases unmatched. CDR3 coding DNA: TGTGCCAGCAGGTCACTAGCGGGAACGGGCGGGACCCAGTACTTC. As protein: CASRSLAGTGGTQYF.

V and J are TRBV30 and TRBJ2-1, with TRBD2 matching over 9 bases. Germline lookup yields CDR1 GTSNPN and CDR2 SVGIG (reference sequence). CDR3 length: 11 residues. V lost 1 base and J lost 11; bases outside the gene matches: 0. The chain's CDR3 is CAWSASGKQFF. The CDR3 nucleotides read TGTGCCTGGAGTGCTAGCGGGAAGCAGTTCTTC.

This clonotype showed up just a few times. The chain uses TRBV6-2 or TRBV6-3 and TRBJ2-1; D perhaps matches TRBD2 (5 bases). The CDR3 is 15 residues long. CDR1 and CDR2 (germline): MNHEY, SVGEGT. V lost 6 bases, J lost 3 bases, and 15 bases lay in between. The CDR3 sequence is CASSLPSLLYNEQFF. The CDR3 DNA reads as TGTGCCAGCAGCCTTCCTAGCCTTCTCTACAATGAGCAGTTCTTC.

This clonotype came up a few times. V and J are TRBV25-1 and TRBJ1-1; D uncertain. Germline-derived CDR1 and CDR2 are MGHDK and SYGVNS. The CDR3 runs to 13 residues. Trimming stripped 2 bases from V and 1 base from J, with 5 bases between. The CDR3: CASSEPRNTEAFF. The CDR3 DNA is TGTGCCAGCAGTGAACCAAGGAACACTGAAGCTTTCTTT.

This clonotype was recorded a few times. This rearrangement joins TRBV6-5 to TRBJ2-5, with TRBD1 identical over 9 bases. The CDR3 is 16 residues long. Germline V gene lookup returns CDR1 MNHEY and CDR2 SVGAGI. V gave up 2 bases and J gave up 2 bases; unmatched junction bases: 6. CDR3 DNA sequence: TGTGCCAGCAGTTACAGGGGGACAGGGTGGCAAGAGACCCAGTACTTC. It codes for CASSYRGTGWQETQYF.

The chain combines TRBV9 with TRBJ1-5; 7 nucleotides agree with TRBD1. The V and J ends lost 4 bases and 4 bases, in that order; junction bases with no gene match: 8. CDR1 SGDLS and CDR2 YYNGEE come from the germline V gene. The CDR3 has 15 residues. The CDR3 DNA follows: TGTGCCAGCAGCCCCGGGACAGAAGCGAATCAGCCCCAGCATTTT. It encodes CASSPGTEANQPQHF.

The chain is built from TRBV19 and TRBJ2-2; 7 positions match TRBD1. The germline CDR1 and CDR2 sequences are LNHDA and SQIVND (reference sequence). After removal of 6 bases from V and 7 bases from J, the junction contained 5 bases not matched to a gene. The CDR3 extends over 13 amino acids. The CDR3 here is CASREQGIGELFF. The CDR3 DNA reads TGTGCCAGTAGAGAACAGGGGATCGGGGAGCTGTTTTTT.

This clonotype was seen ten or more times. The V gene is TRBV6-2 or TRBV6-3, the J gene TRBJ2-5; no firm D call. The germline V gene encodes CDR1 MNHEY and CDR2 SVGEGT. The CDR3 covers 14 residues. V was shortened by 3 bases and J by 5 bases, with 13 bases between the two germline ends. The CDR3 DNA sequence: TGTGCCAGCAGTTATTCGAGCTACTCGGAGACCCAGTACTTC. Protein product: CASSYSSYSETQYF.

The sample holds many counts of this clonotype. This chain connects TRBV5-1 to TRBJ2-1; D possibly corresponds to TRBD2 (6 bases). The germline CDR1 and CDR2 sequences are SGHRS and YFSETQ. This CDR3 is 14 amino acids long. V was pared by 3 bases and J by 5 bases, with 12 bases between. CDR3 DNA: TGCGCCAGCAGCTCCGGGACTTTGAACAATGAGCAGTTCTTC. Translating gives CASSSGTLNNEQFF.

This clonotype has just a few counts. The CDR3 bases are TGTGCCAGCTCACCCCTCGTTCGTATTTACAATGAGCAGTTCTTC. Its translation is CASSPLVRIYNEQFF. The chain combines TRBV18 with TRBJ2-1; no clear D gene. CDR1 KGHSH and CDR2 LQKENI come from the germline V gene. With 3 bases removed from V and 4 bases from J, the gap between germline ends came to 13 bases. The CDR3 contains 15 residues.

This chain links TRBV6-2 or TRBV6-3 with TRBJ2-3; 7 bases map to TRBD2. The CDR3 is made up of 13 amino acids. V lost 8 bases and J lost 2; bases outside the gene matches: 4. The germline CDR1 and CDR2 sequences are MNHEY and SVGEGT. CDR3 amino acids: CASVAGVTDTQYF. In DNA form, the CDR3 reads TGTGCCAGCGTCGCGGGAGTCACAGATACGCAGTATTTT.

This clonotype occurred a few times. The gene calls are TRBV2 and TRBJ1-4; D might be TRBD1 (5 bases). Trimming removed 6 bases at V and 3 bases at J, with 8 bases between. The CDR3 has 13 residues. Germline CDR1 is SNHLY and CDR2 is FYNNEI. The CDR3 protein is CASRTAPNEKLFF. The DNA for the CDR3 is TGTGCCAGCAGGACAGCCCCTAATGAAAAACTGTTTTTT.

The genes are TRBV20-1 and TRBJ2-2; 7 nucleotides match TRBD2. Trimming removed 5 bases from V and 3 bases from J; junction bases left unmatched: 12. Germline V lookup: CDR1 DFQATT, CDR2 SNEGSKA (reference sequence). CDR3 size: 16 residues. In DNA, the CDR3 is TGCAGTGCTGCGGATAGGACTAGATCACACACCGGGGAGCTGTTTTTT. Translation gives CSAADRTRSHTGELFF.

This clonotype was seen a handful of times. The rearrangement links TRBV12-3 or TRBV12-4 to TRBJ2-2; 10 nucleotides agree with TRBD2. Trimming removed 6 bases from V and 6 bases from J; junction bases left unmatched: 7. The CDR3 sequence is 15 residues long. The CDR3 DNA sequence: TGTGCCAGCAGGAGTCTAGCGGGAGAGCCCGGGGAGCTGTTTTTT. This translates into CASRSLAGEPGELFF.

There are a few counts of this clonotype. The chain recombines TRBV6-1 with TRBJ2-3, with D possibly being TRBD1 (8 bases). Between the trimmed V and J ends, which lost 7 bases and 4 bases, there was a span of 15 bases. CDR1 is MNHNS, CDR2 SASEGT, per germline. The CDR3 is 14 amino acids. The CDR3 nucleotides read TGTGCCAGCACCGAACAGGGGGGGGCAGATACGCAGTATTTT. Protein product: CASTEQGGADTQYF.